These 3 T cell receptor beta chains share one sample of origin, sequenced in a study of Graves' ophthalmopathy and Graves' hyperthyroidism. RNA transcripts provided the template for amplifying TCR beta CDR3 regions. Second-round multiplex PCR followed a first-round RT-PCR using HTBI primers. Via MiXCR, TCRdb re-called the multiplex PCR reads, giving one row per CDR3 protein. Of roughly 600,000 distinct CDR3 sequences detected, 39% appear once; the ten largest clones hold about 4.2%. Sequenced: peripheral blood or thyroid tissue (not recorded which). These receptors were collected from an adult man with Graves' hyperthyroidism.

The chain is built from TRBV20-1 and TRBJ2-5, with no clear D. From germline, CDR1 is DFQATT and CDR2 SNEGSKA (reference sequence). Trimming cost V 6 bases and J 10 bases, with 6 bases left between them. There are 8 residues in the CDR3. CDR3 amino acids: CSAWVQYF. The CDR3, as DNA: TGCAGTGCCTGGGTCCAGTACTTC.

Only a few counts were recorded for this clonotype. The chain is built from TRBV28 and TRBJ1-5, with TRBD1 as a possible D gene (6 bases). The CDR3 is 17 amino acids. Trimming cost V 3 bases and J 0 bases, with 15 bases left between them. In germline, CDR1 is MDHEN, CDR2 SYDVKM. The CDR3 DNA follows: TGTGCCAGCAGTTTTAGTTCAGGGGACTATAGCAATCAGCCCCAGCATTTT. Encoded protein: CASSFSSGDYSNQPQHF.

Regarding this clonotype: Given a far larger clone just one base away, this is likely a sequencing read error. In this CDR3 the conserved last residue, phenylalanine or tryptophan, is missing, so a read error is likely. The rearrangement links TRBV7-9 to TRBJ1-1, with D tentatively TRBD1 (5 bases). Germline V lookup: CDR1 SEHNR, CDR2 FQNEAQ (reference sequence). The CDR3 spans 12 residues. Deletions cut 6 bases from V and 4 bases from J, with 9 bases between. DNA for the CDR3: TGTGCCAGCAGTTACGGGGGCACTGAAGCTTTCCTT. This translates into CASSYGGTEAFL.